This T cell receptor (beta chain) came from a study of blood T cell repertoires in COVID-19. Per the study methods: Amplifying reference gene primers gave estimates of nucleated cell counts. Assay: immunoSEQ multiplex PCR; the TCRdb copy retains only in-frame clones and omits some. That table is the source of V, J and clone size, and D and trimming were worked out from the DNA. The table shows about 200,000 clones, with 82% occurring only once. After removal of 4 bases from V and 5 bases from J, the junction contained 9 bases not matched to a gene. CDR1 is LGHDT, CDR2 YNNKEL, per germline (reference sequence). The CDR3 is 15 amino acids.

Specimen: peripheral blood. The chain joins TRBV3-1 (or the pseudogene TRBV3-2) to TRBJ2-7, with 9 bases that match TRBD1. This clonotype originated in a woman over 75 with COVID-19, enrolled during active disease. The CDR3 DNA reads as TGTGCCAGCAGCCGCACCGGGACAGGGTCCCACGAGCAGTACTTC. It encodes CASSRTGTGSHEQYF.